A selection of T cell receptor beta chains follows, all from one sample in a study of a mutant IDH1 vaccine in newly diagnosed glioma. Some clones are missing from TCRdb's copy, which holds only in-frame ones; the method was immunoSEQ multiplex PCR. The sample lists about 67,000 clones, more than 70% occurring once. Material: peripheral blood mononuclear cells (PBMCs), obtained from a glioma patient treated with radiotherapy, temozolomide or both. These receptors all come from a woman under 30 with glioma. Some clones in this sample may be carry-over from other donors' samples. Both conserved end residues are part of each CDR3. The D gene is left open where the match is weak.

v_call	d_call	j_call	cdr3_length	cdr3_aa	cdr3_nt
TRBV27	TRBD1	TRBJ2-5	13	CASQDRGSQTQYF	TGTGCCAGCCAGGACAGGGGATCTCAGACCCAGTACTTC
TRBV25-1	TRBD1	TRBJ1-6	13	CASRDRGRSPLHF	TGTGCCAGCAGGGACAGGGGAAGGTCACCCCTCCACTTT
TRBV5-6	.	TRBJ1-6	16	CASSLRTEGFNSPLHF	TGTGCCAGCAGCCTCCGGACAGAAGGTTTTAATTCACCCCTCCACTTT
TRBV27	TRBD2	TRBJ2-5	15	CASSLGLAGKETQYF	TGTGCCAGCAGCCTAGGTCTAGCGGGTAAAGAGACCCAGTACTTC
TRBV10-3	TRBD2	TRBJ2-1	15	CAISPGTSGSNEQFF	TGTGCCATCAGCCCCGGGACTAGCGGGAGTAATGAGCAGTTCTTC
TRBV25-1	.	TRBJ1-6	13	CASSAAGSSPLHF	TGTGCCAGCAGTGCGGCAGGCTCTTCACCCCTCCACTTT
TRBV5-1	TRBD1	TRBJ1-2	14	CASSLGQGAPGYTF	TGCGCCAGCAGCCTGGGACAGGGGGCGCCGGGCTACACCTTC
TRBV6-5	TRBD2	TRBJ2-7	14	CASREGLAGGEQYF	TGTGCCAGCAGAGAGGGACTAGCGGGAGGCGAGCAGTACTTC
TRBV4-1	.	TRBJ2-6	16	CASSPARGSGANVLTF	TGCGCCAGCAGCCCCGCTAGGGGATCTGGGGCCAACGTCCTGACTTTC
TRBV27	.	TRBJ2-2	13	CASSWERGGELFF	TGTGCCAGCAGTTGGGAAAGGGGCGGGGAGCTGTTTTTT